This record covers a single TCR beta chain. No antigen is known for it. MiXCR, run by TCRdb on the 5' RACE reads, gives a single entry per CDR3 protein. The repertoire holds about 320,000 distinct CDR3 sequences, around 4.5% seen once, with just under 20% in the top ten. This sample was included in a study of T cells after yellow fever vaccination. Findings and caveats of the study: Abundant contaminating clonotypes from the bulk population could appear in FACS-sorted repertoires. At about 97% for CD4 and 70% to 90% for CD8, most primary-vaccination clones showed up again after the booster.

Germline V gene lookup returns CDR1 SGHVS and CDR2 FNYEAQ. V was pared by 1 base and J by 1 base, with 19 bases between. The CDR3 consists of 18 residues. The sample consisted of PBMCs, taken 15 days after the yellow fever booster vaccination. The V gene is TRBV7-6, the J gene TRBJ2-5, with D perhaps TRBD1 or TRBD2 (5 bases each). The origin of this receptor is a young man who received the YFV17D yellow fever vaccine. The CDR3 loop is CASSLGNAGTVGQETQYF. DNA for the CDR3: TGTGCCAGCAGCTTAGGGAACGCAGGGACGGTAGGCCAAGAGACCCAGTACTTC.